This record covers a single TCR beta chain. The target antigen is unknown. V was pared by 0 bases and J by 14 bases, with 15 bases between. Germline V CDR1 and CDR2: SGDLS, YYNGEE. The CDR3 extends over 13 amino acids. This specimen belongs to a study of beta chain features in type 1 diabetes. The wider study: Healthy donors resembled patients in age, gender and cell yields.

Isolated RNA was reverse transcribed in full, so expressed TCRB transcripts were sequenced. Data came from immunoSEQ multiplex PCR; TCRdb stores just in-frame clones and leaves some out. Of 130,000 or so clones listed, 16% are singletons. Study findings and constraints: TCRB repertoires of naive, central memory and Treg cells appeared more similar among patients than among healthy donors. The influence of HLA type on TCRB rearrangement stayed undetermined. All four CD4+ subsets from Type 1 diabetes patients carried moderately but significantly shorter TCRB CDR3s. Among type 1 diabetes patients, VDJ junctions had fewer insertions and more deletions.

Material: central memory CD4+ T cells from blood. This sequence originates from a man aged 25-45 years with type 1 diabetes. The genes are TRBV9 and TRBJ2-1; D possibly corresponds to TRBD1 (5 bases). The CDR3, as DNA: TGTGCCAGCAGCGTAGCTAAGGACACCACGGAGTTCTTC. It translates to CASSVAKDTTEFF.